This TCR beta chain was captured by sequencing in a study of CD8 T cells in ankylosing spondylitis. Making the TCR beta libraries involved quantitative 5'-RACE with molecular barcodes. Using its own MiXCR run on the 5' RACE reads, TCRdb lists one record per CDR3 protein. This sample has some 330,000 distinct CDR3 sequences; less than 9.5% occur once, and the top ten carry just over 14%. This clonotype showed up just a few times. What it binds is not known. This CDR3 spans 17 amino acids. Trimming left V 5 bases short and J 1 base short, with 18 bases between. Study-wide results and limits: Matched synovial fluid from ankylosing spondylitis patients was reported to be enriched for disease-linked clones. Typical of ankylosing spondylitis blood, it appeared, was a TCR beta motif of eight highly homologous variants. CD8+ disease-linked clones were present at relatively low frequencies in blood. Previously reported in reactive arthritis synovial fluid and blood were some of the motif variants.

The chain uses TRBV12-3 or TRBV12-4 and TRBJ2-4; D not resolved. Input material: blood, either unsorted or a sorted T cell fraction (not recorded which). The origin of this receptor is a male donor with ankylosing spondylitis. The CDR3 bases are TGTGCCAGCAGTCCCGCCGGGCCCCTCGGGGCCAAAAACATTCAGTACTTC. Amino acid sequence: CASSPAGPLGAKNIQYF.